This is a list of T cell receptor beta chains from one sample in a study of cytomegalovirus exposure and HLA in healthy donors. Repertoires were generated with immunoSEQ multiplex PCR, while TCRdb's copy carries only in-frame clones and drops some. Seen here are some 180,000 clones, about 80% observed once, and the top ten hold 1.4%. Sequencing input: PBMCs. The receptors here all came from a man between 18 and 35 years old in good health and CMV-seronegative. CDR3s include the opening cysteine and the closing phenylalanine or tryptophan. A D gene is named only where the DNA matches it firmly. Only some rows state a clone size, as once, few, many or a class for expanded clones.

J: TRBJ1-2; D: TRBD1; V: TRBV4-3; size: .; DNA: TGCGCCAGCAGCCAAGTGGTGAGACAGGGGTATGGCTACACCTTC; CDR3: CASSQVVRQGYGYTF
J: TRBJ2-2; D: TRBD2; V: TRBV7-2; size: .; DNA: TGTGCCAGCAGGATTAAGGGACTAGCGGGGTCGAACACCGGGGAGCTGTTTTTT; CDR3: CASRIKGLAGSNTGELFF
J: TRBJ2-1; D: .; V: TRBV28; size: once; DNA: TGTGCCAGCAGCCCACGGGGGGCGTACAATGAGCAGTTCTTC; CDR3: CASSPRGAYNEQFF
J: TRBJ1-1; D: .; V: TRBV6-5; size: .; DNA: TGTGCCAGCAGTTTAACGTCCGGGAGAGGTCGAGCTTTCTTT; CDR3: CASSLTSGRGRAFF
J: TRBJ2-2; D: TRBD1; V: TRBV11-2; size: .; DNA: TGTGCCAGCAGCCCTCCCGGGACAGGGGTCACCGGGGAGCTGTTTTTT; CDR3: CASSPPGTGVTGELFF
J: TRBJ1-1; D: .; V: TRBV11-2; size: .; DNA: TGTGCCAGCAGCTTAGAGGTAGGAGCTGAAGCTTTCTTT; CDR3: CASSLEVGAEAFF
J: TRBJ2-2; D: TRBD1; V: TRBV7-2; size: few; DNA: TGTGCCAGCAGCGCCGACAGGGGCGGCACCGGGGAGCTGTTTTTT; CDR3: CASSADRGGTGELFF
J: TRBJ2-7; D: TRBD1; V: TRBV28; size: .; DNA: TGTGCCAGCAGTTCCCCTCTTTTAGACAGGGGCCGCCCCCACGAGCAGTACTTC; CDR3: CASSSPLLDRGRPHEQYF
J: TRBJ2-5; D: TRBD2; V: TRBV5-6; size: .; DNA: TGTGCCAGCAGCTCGCGACGGGAGGTGGTAGAGACCCAGTACTTC; CDR3: CASSSRREVVETQYF
J: TRBJ2-6; D: TRBD1; V: TRBV4-1; size: .; DNA: TGCGCCAGCAGCCCCCCGCGACAGGGTCTGGCTGGGGCCAACGTCCTGACTTTC; CDR3: CASSPPRQGLAGANVLTF
J: TRBJ2-7; D: TRBD2; V: TRBV9; size: once; DNA: TGTGCCAGCAGCGTACGGGGGGACTCCTACGAGCAGTACTTC; CDR3: CASSVRGDSYEQYF
J: TRBJ2-7; D: TRBD1; V: TRBV29-1; size: .; DNA: TGCAGCGTTAAAGGAGTGAGGGTTGGGGCAGGGGGCTTTTACGAGCAGTACTTC; CDR3: CSVKGVRVGAGGFYEQYF
J: TRBJ2-3; D: TRBD2; V: TRBV7-2; size: .; DNA: TGTGCCAGCAGCTTAGCGGGACTAGTCGCAGATACGCAGTATTTT; CDR3: CASSLAGLVADTQYF
J: TRBJ2-1; D: TRBD2; V: TRBV29-1; size: .; DNA: TGCAGCGTTGAGGGCGGGGGGCTAGCGGGAGGGGGCCAGTTCTTC; CDR3: CSVEGGGLAGGGQFF
J: TRBJ1-1; D: .; V: TRBV18; size: few; DNA: TGTGCCAGCTCAACACGACAGGATCACACTGAAGCTTTCTTT; CDR3: CASSTRQDHTEAFF
J: TRBJ2-1; D: TRBD2; V: TRBV7-3; size: .; DNA: TGTGCCAGCAGCTTATCTCCGGGACTAGCGGGAAATGAGCAGTTCTTC; CDR3: CASSLSPGLAGNEQFF
J: TRBJ1-1; D: TRBD1; V: TRBV5-1; size: once; DNA: TGCGCCAGCAGCTTAGGGACAGGGCGGGACACTGAAGCTTTCTTT; CDR3: CASSLGTGRDTEAFF
J: TRBJ1-5; D: .; V: TRBV30; size: once; DNA: TGTGCCTGGAGTGCTTGGCAGGGTCCCAATCAGCCCCAGCATTTT; CDR3: CAWSAWQGPNQPQHF
J: TRBJ1-2; D: .; V: TRBV30; size: once; DNA: TGTGCCTGGAATAGCCAGAGAAAAGCTAACTATGGCTACACCTTC; CDR3: CAWNSQRKANYGYTF
J: TRBJ1-2; D: TRBD1; V: TRBV5-5; size: .; DNA: TGTGCCAGCAGCTTGGATGCAGGGGGTGACTATGGCTACACCTTC; CDR3: CASSLDAGGDYGYTF
J: TRBJ2-1; D: .; V: TRBV25-1; size: few; DNA: TGTGCCTGTTCCAGACAGGAACCTTACAATGAGCAGTTCTTC; CDR3: CACSRQEPYNEQFF
J: TRBJ2-7; D: TRBD1; V: TRBV7-2; size: .; DNA: TGTGCCAGCAGCTCGGATGGGACAGGGTCTCAGTACTTC; CDR3: CASSSDGTGSQYF
J: TRBJ1-2; D: .; V: TRBV19; size: once; DNA: TGTGCCAGTAGTATAGGCATCGGACAGAATTATGGCTACACCTTC; CDR3: CASSIGIGQNYGYTF
J: TRBJ1-3; D: TRBD1; V: TRBV7-3; size: .; DNA: TGTGCCAGCAGCTTAACCGGGACAGGGTACGGAAACACCATATATTTT; CDR3: CASSLTGTGYGNTIYF
J: TRBJ2-7; D: TRBD2; V: TRBV7-9; size: .; DNA: TGTGCCAGCAGCTTACGGACGGCCCGGGGGGCCTACGAGCAGTACTTC; CDR3: CASSLRTARGAYEQYF
J: TRBJ1-2; D: .; V: TRBV6-1; size: few; DNA: TGTGCCAGCAACGTTTTGACAGCCTATGGCTACACCTTC; CDR3: CASNVLTAYGYTF
J: TRBJ1-1; D: .; V: TRBV7-2; size: .; DNA: TGTGCCAGCAGCTTATGGGAGGGGGACACTGAAGCTTTCTTT; CDR3: CASSLWEGDTEAFF
J: TRBJ1-2; D: TRBD1; V: TRBV7-8; size: .; DNA: TGTGCCAGCTCCTCGACAGGGAACTATGGCTACACCTTC; CDR3: CASSSTGNYGYTF
J: TRBJ1-2; D: .; V: TRBV27; size: .; DNA: TGTGCCAGCAGGGGGCTGGGTGGCTACACCTTC; CDR3: CASRGLGGYTF
J: TRBJ2-6; D: TRBD1; V: TRBV30; size: .; DNA: TGTGCCTGGAGCCGTACAGGGGCTGGGGCCAACGTCCTGACTTTC; CDR3: CAWSRTGAGANVLTF
J: TRBJ1-1; D: TRBD1; V: TRBV27; size: .; DNA: TGTGCCAGCAGTTTCCGACAGGGTGGTGAAGCTTTCTTT; CDR3: CASSFRQGGEAFF
J: TRBJ1-1; D: .; V: TRBV7-2; size: .; DNA: TGTGCCAGCAGCCAAAACACTGAAGCTTTCTTT; CDR3: CASSQNTEAFF